The clone carrying this T cell receptor beta chain was seen a handful of times. What it binds is unknown. A read error may account for a junction end that differs from germline. CDR1 and CDR2 (germline): SGHVS, FNYEAQ. The CDR3 is made up of 15 amino acids. TCRdb reanalysed the PCR reads using MiXCR and keeps one entry per CDR3 protein. In the table there are approximately 36,000 distinct CDR3 sequences, more than 35% of which are singletons. The entry originates in a study of vaccination and CD4 T cells after COVID-19. About the study: Four females and six males made up the convalescents, two of whom were Hispanic. Sampling after COVID took place at a median of 101 days (range 35 to 161) following diagnosis. Blood was drawn a median around 70 days post second dose, range 14 to 241.

The sample's time point: late sampling 161 to 241 days after vaccination in a few convalescent patients. Study results and limitations: Spike mono-reactive status applied to 304 of 307 vaccine-specific clones in convalescent patients.

The V and J genes are TRBV7-6 and TRBJ2-3, with D possibly TRBD2 on 6 matching bases. Specimen: CD4+ T cells from blood, collected about 7 months after SARS-CoV-2 vaccination. The sequence was obtained from a human donor who had recovered from COVID-19. The CDR3 sequence is CASSIASGSTDTQYF. Here the CDR3 DNA reads TGTGCCAGCAGCATAGCAAGCGGGAGCACAGATACGCAGTATTTT. Full variable domain (outside the CDR3, taken from reference TRBV7-6 and TRBJ2-3): GAGVSQSPRYKVTKRGQDVALRCDPISGHVSLYWYRQALGQGPEFLTYFNYEAQQDKSGLPNDRFSAERPEGSISTLTIQRTEQRDSAMYRCASSIASGSTDTQYFGPGTRLTVL.